This T cell receptor beta chain was recorded in a study of blood T cell repertoires in COVID-19. Study background: In each case, the material was cDNA or gDNA derived from T cells, B-cell-depleted T cells, or PBMCs.

This clone was seen a few times. The CDR3 consists of 14 residues. From germline, CDR1 is SGHNT and CDR2 YENEEA. V shed 5 bases, J shed 2 bases, and the junction held 5 bases outside the gene matches. Per the original data handling: Nucleated cell counts were estimated from reference gene primer amplification. Some clones are missing from TCRdb's copy, which holds only in-frame ones; the method was immunoSEQ multiplex PCR. For V, J and clone size, that table is used; D and trimming come from the DNA. Counted here are about 44,000 clones, about 80% occurring once; the ten biggest clones make up under 45%.

The sequenced sample was peripheral blood. The chain couples TRBV11-3 to TRBJ2-7, with 8 bases identical to TRBD1. This sequence was found in a human donor in a cohort sampled during active COVID-19. CDR3 in amino acids: CASSPRDRPYEQYF. The DNA for the CDR3 is TGTGCCAGCAGCCCTCGGGACAGGCCCTACGAGCAGTACTTC.